Listed below are T cell receptor beta chains from one sample, sequenced in a study of CD8 T cells in ankylosing spondylitis. TCRdb re-derived calls from the 5' RACE reads in MiXCR, one entry per CDR3 protein. The sample has 270,000 or so distinct CDR3 sequences, 18% seen once. Sequencing used blood, either unsorted or a sorted T cell fraction (not recorded which). Source of these receptors: a male donor with ankylosing spondylitis or in good health (not recorded which). CDR3s include the opening cysteine and the closing phenylalanine or tryptophan. D genes are given only for firm matches. The size field is filled for only some rows; it gives once, few, many or a size class.

CDR3aa,CDR3nt,d_gene,v_gene,j_gene,abundance
CASSQDGSSYNEQFF,TGTGCCAGCAGCCAAGATGGAAGCTCCTACAATGAGCAGTTCTTC,NA,TRBV3-1,TRBJ2-1,many
CASSGRGSYEQYF,TGTGCCAGCAGTGGCAGGGGATCCTACGAGCAGTACTTC,NA,TRBV12-3/TRBV12-4,TRBJ2-7,few
CASSLGSWGYTF,TGTGCCAGTAGCCTCGGGTCATGGGGCTACACCTTC,NA,TRBV19,TRBJ1-2,NA
CASSSQALWDIQYF,TGTGCCAGCAGTTCACAGGCACTCTGGGACATTCAGTACTTC,NA,TRBV6-5,TRBJ2-4,NA
CAARDVNEQFF,TGTGCCGCCCGGGACGTTAATGAGCAGTTCTTC,NA,TRBV6-2/TRBV6-3,TRBJ2-1,few
CSVEPQGNEQFF,TGCAGCGTTGAGCCCCAGGGGAATGAGCAGTTCTTC,NA,TRBV29-1,TRBJ2-1,NA
CASSQERSALGEETQYF,TGCGCCAGCAGCCAAGAGAGGAGCGCCCTCGGAGAAGAGACCCAGTACTTC,NA,TRBV4-1,TRBJ2-5,NA
CASSYGGISPNEQFF,TGTGCCAGCAGTTATGGCGGAATTTCCCCCAATGAGCAGTTCTTC,NA,TRBV6-5,TRBJ2-1,few
CASSPRTGLGYVETQYF,TGTGCCAGCAGCCCCCGAACAGGGTTAGGATATGTAGAGACCCAGTACTTC,NA,TRBV9,TRBJ2-5,few
CASSLNSDYGYTF,TGTGCCAGCAGCTTGAACAGTGACTATGGCTACACCTTC,NA,TRBV5-6,TRBJ1-2,few
CASSGDSGITGETQYF,TGTGCCAGCAGCGGGGATAGCGGGATCACCGGAGAGACCCAGTACTTC,TRBD2,TRBV9,TRBJ2-5,few
CACSSAEGGFTDTQYF,TGTGCCTGCAGCTCCGCTGAGGGCGGGTTCACAGATACGCAGTATTTT,NA,TRBV9,TRBJ2-3,NA
CSAEFAGSSSTGELFF,TGCAGCGCCGAGTTCGCCGGTTCGAGTAGCACCGGGGAGCTGTTTTTT,NA,TRBV29-1,TRBJ2-2,few
CSVEGRVQETQYF,TGCAGCGTTGAAGGCAGGGTCCAAGAGACCCAGTACTTC,NA,TRBV29-1,TRBJ2-5,many
CAIRQGTGDNEQFF,TGTGCCATCCGACAGGGCACGGGCGACAATGAGCAGTTCTTC,TRBD1,TRBV10-3,TRBJ2-1,NA
CASIPGGGTGELFF,TGTGCCAGCATCCCGGGGGGGGGGACCGGGGAGCTGTTTTTT,TRBD2,TRBV12-3/TRBV12-4,TRBJ2-2,few
CASSESPGRGVNEQFF,TGTGCCAGCAGTGAATCCCCTGGGAGGGGGGTGAATGAGCAGTTCTTC,NA,TRBV6-1,TRBJ2-1,few
CASSSRHTHPYEQYF,TGTGCCAGCAGCTCAAGACATACCCATCCCTACGAGCAGTACTTC,NA,TRBV5-5,TRBJ2-7,NA
CSARAEGTALYYGYTF,TGCAGTGCTAGAGCAGAAGGGACAGCCCTTTACTATGGCTACACCTTC,TRBD1,TRBV20-1,TRBJ1-2,NA
CASSEGGRYEQYF,TGTGCCAGCAGCGAGGGTGGGCGGTACGAGCAGTACTTC,NA,TRBV7-3,TRBJ2-7,few
CASSQNSRAREQYF,TGTGCTAGCAGCCAGAACTCCAGGGCACGCGAGCAGTACTTC,NA,TRBV7-7,TRBJ2-7,many
CASSQRTSVLRDEQFF,TGCGCCAGCAGCCAACGGACTAGCGTGTTGAGAGATGAGCAGTTCTTC,TRBD2,TRBV4-1,TRBJ2-1,NA
CSCSGDRGGNEQFF,TGCAGCTGTAGCGGGGACAGGGGGGGCAATGAGCAGTTCTTC,TRBD1,TRBV29-1,TRBJ2-1,NA
CASSFGPAGDEQYF,TGTGCCAGCAGTTTCGGTCCAGCGGGAGACGAGCAGTACTTC,TRBD2,TRBV12-3/TRBV12-4,TRBJ2-7,few
CASSQDWGDSSYNEQFF,TGCGCCAGCAGCCAAGACTGGGGCGACAGCTCCTACAATGAGCAGTTCTTC,NA,TRBV4-3,TRBJ2-1,NA
CASSQEQSGTEAFF,TGTGCCAGCAGCCAAGAACAGTCGGGTACTGAAGCTTTCTTT,NA,TRBV4-2,TRBJ1-1,NA
CASSPQGQGMKTQYF,TGTGCCAGCAGCCCCCAAGGACAGGGAATGAAGACCCAGTACTTC,TRBD1,TRBV7-9,TRBJ2-5,NA
CASSPPLASYNEQFF,TGTGCCAGCAGCCCCCCGCTAGCGTCCTACAATGAGCAGTTCTTC,NA,TRBV2,TRBJ2-1,NA
CASSQTEDSLAWQFF,TGCGCCAGCAGCCAAACAGAGGACTCGCTAGCTTGGCAGTTCTTC,NA,TRBV4-1,TRBJ2-1,few
CASRHGEREVYNEQFF,TGTGCCAGCAGGCACGGGGAGCGGGAGGTTTACAATGAGCAGTTCTTC,TRBD2,TRBV11-2,TRBJ2-1,few
CSAHGLAGLGNEQFF,TGCAGTGCCCATGGACTAGCGGGACTTGGCAATGAGCAGTTCTTC,TRBD2,TRBV20-1,TRBJ2-1,NA
CASNSLGLDQPQHF,TGTGCCAGCAACTCTTTGGGGCTGGATCAGCCCCAGCATTTT,NA,TRBV12-3/TRBV12-4,TRBJ1-5,few
CASSQTVWGRGETQYF,TGTGCCAGCAGCCAAACTGTCTGGGGGCGAGGGGAGACCCAGTACTTC,NA,TRBV14,TRBJ2-5,NA
CSAQLPSYEQYF,TGCAGCGCTCAACTACCATCCTACGAGCAGTACTTC,NA,TRBV29-1,TRBJ2-7,many
CASSLEFGGGTEAFF,TGTGCCAGCAGTTTAGAGTTCGGCGGGGGCACTGAAGCTTTCTTT,NA,TRBV12-3/TRBV12-4,TRBJ1-1,NA
CSVDLYQETQYF,TGCAGCGTAGACCTGTACCAAGAGACCCAGTACTTC,NA,TRBV29-1,TRBJ2-5,few
CASGFNRGRMNTEAFF,TGTGCTAGTGGTTTTAACAGGGGGCGCATGAACACTGAAGCTTTCTTT,TRBD1,TRBV12-5,TRBJ1-1,NA
CASSSTERNEKLFF,TGCGCCAGCAGCTCGACAGAGCGAAATGAAAAACTGTTTTTT,NA,TRBV5-1,TRBJ1-4,NA
CASSQQIGDYEQYF,TGTGCCAGCAGTCAACAGATCGGGGACTACGAGCAGTACTTC,NA,TRBV6-1,TRBJ2-7,NA
CSARHGVRGYTDTQYF,TGCAGTGCTAGGCATGGCGTGCGGGGTTACACAGATACGCAGTATTTT,NA,TRBV20-1,TRBJ2-3,NA
CASGDDDGYEQYF,TGCGCCAGCGGGGATGATGACGGGTACGAGCAGTACTTC,NA,TRBV5-1,TRBJ2-7,few
CASSDVPTGVFIYGYTF,TGCGCCAGCAGCGACGTACCCACCGGGGTGTTCATTTATGGCTACACCTTC,NA,TRBV4-1,TRBJ1-2,many
CASSQNLAGGRNEQFF,TGTGCCAGCAGCCAAAACCTAGCGGGAGGGCGCAATGAGCAGTTCTTC,TRBD2,TRBV14,TRBJ2-1,NA
CASSQDRDLGELFF,TGTGCCAGCAGCCAGGACAGGGATCTCGGGGAGCTGTTTTTT,TRBD1,TRBV4-2,TRBJ2-2,few
CASMMGHNLYEQYF,TGTGCCAGCATGATGGGACATAACCTTTACGAGCAGTACTTC,NA,TRBV13,TRBJ2-7,few
CASSFTGNTEAFF,TGTGCCAGCAGTTTTACAGGGAACACTGAAGCTTTCTTT,NA,TRBV12-3/TRBV12-4,TRBJ1-1,many
CASSQVRDYYGYTF,TGTGCCAGCAGCCAAGTCCGGGACTACTATGGCTACACCTTC,NA,TRBV14,TRBJ1-2,few
CASSLVRGNSYEQYF,TGTGCCAGCAGTTTAGTTCGTGGGAACTCCTACGAGCAGTACTTC,NA,TRBV27,TRBJ2-7,few
CSVITGYEQYF,TGCAGCGTAATTACAGGTTACGAGCAGTACTTC,NA,TRBV29-1,TRBJ2-7,NA
CSTGDYQPQHF,TGCAGCACAGGTGATTATCAGCCCCAGCATTTT,NA,TRBV29-1,TRBJ1-5,few
CASSSGPKYDQYF,TGTGCCAGCAGTTCCGGACCTAAGTACGACCAGTACTTC,NA,TRBV27,TRBJ2-5,few
CASSLGQSSEQYF,TGTGCCAGCAGCTTAGGGCAATCCTCCGAGCAGTACTTC,NA,TRBV11-1,TRBJ2-7,NA
CASSLTPDYYEQYF,TGTGCCAGCAGCTTAACCCCCGACTACTACGAGCAGTACTTC,NA,TRBV11-2,TRBJ2-7,NA
CASSSNLAGAYNEQFF,TGTGCCAGCAGCTCAAACTTAGCGGGAGCTTACAATGAGCAGTTCTTC,TRBD2,TRBV7-2,TRBJ2-1,few
CASSIAGTRVEAFF,TGTGCCAGTAGTATTGCTGGGACAAGAGTTGAAGCTTTCTTT,NA,TRBV19,TRBJ1-1,NA